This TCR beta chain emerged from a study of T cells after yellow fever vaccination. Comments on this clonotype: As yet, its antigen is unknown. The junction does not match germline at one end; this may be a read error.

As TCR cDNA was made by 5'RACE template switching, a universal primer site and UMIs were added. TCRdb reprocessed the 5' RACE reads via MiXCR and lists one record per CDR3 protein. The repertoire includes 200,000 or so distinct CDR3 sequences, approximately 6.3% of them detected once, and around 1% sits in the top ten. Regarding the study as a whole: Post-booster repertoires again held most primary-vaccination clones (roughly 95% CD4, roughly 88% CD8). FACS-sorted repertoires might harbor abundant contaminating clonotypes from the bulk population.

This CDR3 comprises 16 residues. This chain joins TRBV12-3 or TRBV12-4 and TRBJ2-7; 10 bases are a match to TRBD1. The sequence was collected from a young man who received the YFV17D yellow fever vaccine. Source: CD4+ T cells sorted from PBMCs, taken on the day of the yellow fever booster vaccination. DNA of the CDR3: TGTGCCCGCAGTTCGGGACCGGGACAGGGGACCTACGAGCAGTACTTC. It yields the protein CARSSGPGQGTYEQYF.